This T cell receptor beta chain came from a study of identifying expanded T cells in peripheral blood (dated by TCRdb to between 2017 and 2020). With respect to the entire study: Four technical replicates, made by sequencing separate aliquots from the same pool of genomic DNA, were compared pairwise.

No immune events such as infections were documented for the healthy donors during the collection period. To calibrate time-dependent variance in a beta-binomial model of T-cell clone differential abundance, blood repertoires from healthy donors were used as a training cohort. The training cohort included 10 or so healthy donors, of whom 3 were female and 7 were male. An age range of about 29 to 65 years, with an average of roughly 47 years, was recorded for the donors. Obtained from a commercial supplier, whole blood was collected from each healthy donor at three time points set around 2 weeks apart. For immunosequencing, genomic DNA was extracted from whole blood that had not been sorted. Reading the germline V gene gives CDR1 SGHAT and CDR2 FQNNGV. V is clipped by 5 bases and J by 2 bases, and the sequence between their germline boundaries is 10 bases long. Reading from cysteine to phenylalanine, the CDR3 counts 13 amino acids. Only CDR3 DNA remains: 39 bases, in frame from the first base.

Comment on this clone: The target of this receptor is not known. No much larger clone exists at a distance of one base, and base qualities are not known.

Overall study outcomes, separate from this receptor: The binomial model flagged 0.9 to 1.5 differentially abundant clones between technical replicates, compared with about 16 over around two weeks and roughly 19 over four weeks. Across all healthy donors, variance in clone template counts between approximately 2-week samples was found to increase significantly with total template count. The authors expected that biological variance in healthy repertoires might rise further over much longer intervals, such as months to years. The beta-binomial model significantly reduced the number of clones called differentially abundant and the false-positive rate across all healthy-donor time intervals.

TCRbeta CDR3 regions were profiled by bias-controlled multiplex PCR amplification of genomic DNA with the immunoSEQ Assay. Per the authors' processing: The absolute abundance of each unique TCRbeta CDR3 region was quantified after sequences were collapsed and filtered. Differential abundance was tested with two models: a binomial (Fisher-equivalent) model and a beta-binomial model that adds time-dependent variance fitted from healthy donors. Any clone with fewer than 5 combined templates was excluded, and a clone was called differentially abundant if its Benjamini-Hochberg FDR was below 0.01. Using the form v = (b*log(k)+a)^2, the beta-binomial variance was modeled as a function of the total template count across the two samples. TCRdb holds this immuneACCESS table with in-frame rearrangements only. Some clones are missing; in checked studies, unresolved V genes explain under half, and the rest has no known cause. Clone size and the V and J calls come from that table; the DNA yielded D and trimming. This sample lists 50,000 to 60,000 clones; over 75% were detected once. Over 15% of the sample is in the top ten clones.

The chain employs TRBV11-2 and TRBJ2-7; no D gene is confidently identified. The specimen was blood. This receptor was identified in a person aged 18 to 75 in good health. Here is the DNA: TGTGCCAGCAGCCCAAGTGAGGCCTACGAGCAGTACTTC. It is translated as CASSPSEAYEQYF.